These 31 T cell receptor beta chains originate from one sample sequenced in a study of T cell changes during pregnancy in multiple sclerosis. This table comes from immunoSEQ multiplex PCR, and its TCRdb copy is limited to in-frame clones, with some not included. Of more than 25,000 clones listed, 70% to 90% were seen once; the top ten hold around 10%. The specimen comprised CD8+ T cells from peripheral blood mononuclear cells, sampled in the third trimester of pregnancy. The receptors originated from a female donor with multiple sclerosis, enrolled in a pregnancy study.

This clone was picked up one time. J is TRBJ1-1 and V is TRBV7-8; weak D call: TRBD1 (6 bases). CDR3 length equals 17 residues. Trimming shortened V by 0 bases and J by 7 bases, and 21 bases separated the two germline ends. Germline CDR1 is SGHVS and CDR2 is FQNEAQ. Here the CDR3 DNA reads TGTGCCAGCAGCTTAGCGTTATCACCAGGGGCTCAGGATGAAGCTTTCTTT. This encodes CASSLALSPGAQDEAFF.

The chain joins TRBV30 to TRBJ2-2, with 7 bases fitting TRBD1. CDR1 is GTSNPN and CDR2 is SVGIG in the germline V gene (reference sequence). With 2 bases clipped from V and 1 base from J, the junction kept 1 base outside the gene matches. This CDR3 has 14 amino acids. The CDR3: CAWSTGENTGELFF. For the CDR3, the DNA is TGTGCCTGGAGTACAGGGGAGAACACCGGGGAGCTGTTTTTT.

This chain joins TRBV6-5 and TRBJ1-4; possibly TRBD1 for D (5 bases). Germline V lookup: CDR1 MNHEY, CDR2 SVGAGI. The CDR3 runs 15 residues. V was pared by 10 bases and J by 0 bases, with 15 bases between. For the CDR3, the DNA is TGTGCCACGAAATCGCGCAGGGCAACTAATGAAAAACTGTTTTTT. This encodes CATKSRRATNEKLFF.

This clone was seen only once. The chain recombines TRBV6-1 with TRBJ2-1, with 13 bases lining up with TRBD2. Germline trimming cut 8 bases from V and 8 bases from J; bases unmatched to any gene: 9. CDR1 and CDR2 (germline): MNHNS, SASEGT. This CDR3 comprises 15 residues. The CDR3 bases are TGTGCCAGCCTCCAGGGACTAGCGGGGCGTTATGAGCAGTTCTTC. Its protein product is CASLQGLAGRYEQFF.

V and J are TRBV7-9 and TRBJ2-1; 10 nucleotides align to TRBD2. CDR3 length: 17 residues. J lost 2 bases, V lost 4 bases, and 8 bases had no gene match. Per germline, CDR1 SEHNR and CDR2 FQNEAQ (reference sequence). The CDR3 region has the DNA TGTGCCAGCAGCTCCTACGCGCTAGCGGGAGCCTACAATGAGCAGTTCTTC. Its translation: CASSSYALAGAYNEQFF.

This chain uses TRBV6-5 with TRBJ1-2, with unresolved D. CDR3 length equals 15 residues. Trimming cost V 2 bases and J 4 bases, with 14 bases left between them. Germline-derived CDR1 and CDR2 are MNHEY and SVGAGI. CDR3 bases: TGTGCCAGCAGTTACGCGCAAGAGGCATTCTATGGCTACACCTTC. It codes for CASSYAQEAFYGYTF.

The table lists this clone with a few counts. Other DNA sequences in this sample translate to the same CDR3. The V gene is TRBV27, the J gene TRBJ2-7; TRBD1 matches 8 bases. Losses at the gene ends were 2 bases for V and 3 bases for J; bases not matched to a gene: 3. In germline, CDR1 is MNHEY, CDR2 SMNVEV (reference sequence). CDR3 length equals 14 residues. CDR3 residues: CASSLQGANYEQYF. DNA of the CDR3: TGTGCCAGCAGTTTACAGGGGGCTAACTACGAGCAGTACTTC.

The chain links TRBV28 to TRBJ2-7, with TRBD1 matching 7 bases. The CDR3 consists of 13 residues. The V and J ends lost 8 bases and 3 bases, in that order; junction bases with no gene match: 7. Germline values: CDR1 MDHEN, CDR2 SYDVKM. CDR3 protein: CASLDRRFYEQYF. The CDR3 DNA is TGTGCCAGCCTGGACAGGCGCTTCTACGAGCAGTACTTC.

This clone was seen a few times. J is TRBJ2-3 and V is TRBV4-2; 9 nucleotides match TRBD2. CDR1 and CDR2 (germline): LGHNA, YNFKEQ. Trimming took 1 base from V and 4 from J; bases not matched to a gene: 6. CDR3 length: 16 residues. CDR3 in amino acids: CASSQVLAGGADTQYF. CDR3 DNA: TGTGCCAGCAGCCAAGTACTGGCGGGGGGGGCAGATACGCAGTATTTT.

The genes are TRBV7-9 and TRBJ1-3; D might be TRBD1 (5 bases). CDR3 length: 16 residues. The V gene's germline CDR1 is SEHNR and CDR2 FQNEAQ (reference sequence). Trimming cost V 5 bases and J 0 bases, with 14 bases left between them. The CDR3 loop is CASSDRSGSSGNTIYF. CDR3 DNA: TGTGCCAGCAGCGACCGATCAGGGTCCTCTGGAAACACCATATATTTT.

The chain links TRBV5-5 to TRBJ2-7, with D hard to call. Germline lookup yields CDR1 SGHKS and CDR2 YYEKEE (reference sequence). Trimming took 4 bases from V and 2 from J, leaving 16 bases between them. CDR3 length: 15 amino acids. The DNA of the CDR3 is TGTGCCAGCAGCCCTGCTCAGACACCGACCTACGAGCAGTACTTC. Translated: CASSPAQTPTYEQYF.

The chain has TRBV19 and TRBJ1-4, with a possible D match to TRBD1 (5 bases). Trimming stripped 3 bases from V and 8 bases from J, with 16 bases between. Germline CDR1 is LNHDA and CDR2 is SQIVND (reference sequence). This CDR3 is built from 15 residues. The CDR3 DNA reads TGTGCCAGTAGTATCCCGGGGGACGGCTACGAAAAACTGTTTTTT. Translated, it gives CASSIPGDGYEKLFF. Variable domain in full (rest from reference TRBV19 and TRBJ1-4): DGGITQSPKYLFRKEGQNVTLSCEQNLNHDAMYWYRQDPGQGLRLIYYSQIVNDFQKGDIAEGYSVSREKKESFPLTVTSAQKNPTAFYLCASSIPGDGYEKLFFGSGTQLSVL.

The V and J genes are TRBV15 and TRBJ2-7; D is possibly TRBD1 (6 bases). Germline V lookup: CDR1 LNHNV, CDR2 YYDKDF (reference sequence). CDR3 length equals 13 residues. Trimming pared 1 base from V and 7 bases from J, leaving 11 bases between. In DNA, the CDR3 is TGTGCCACCAGCAGAGGGACAGTTCGGGAGCAGTACTTC. Its translation: CATSRGTVREQYF.

The CDR3 protein is CASSPLQGATNEKLFF. In DNA, the CDR3 is TGCGCCAGCAGCCCTCTCCAGGGGGCAACTAATGAAAAACTGTTTTTT. The rearrangement joins TRBV4-1 to TRBJ1-4; 7 bases line up with TRBD1. Germline V gene lookup returns CDR1 MGHRA and CDR2 YSYEKL. The CDR3 is made up of 16 amino acids. V gave up 4 bases and J gave up 0 bases; unmatched junction bases: 5.

The rearrangement joins TRBV14 to TRBJ2-5; 10 nucleotides match TRBD2. The CDR3 extends over 14 amino acids. In germline, CDR1 is SGHDN, CDR2 FVKESK. V lost 5 bases and J lost 5; bases outside the gene matches: 5. CDR3 sequence reads: CASSERGGWETQYF. CDR3 bases: TGTGCCAGCAGCGAGCGGGGGGGCTGGGAGACCCAGTACTTC. The full variable domain, rest sourced from reference TRBV14 and TRBJ2-5, is EAGVTQFPSHSVIEKGQTVTLRCDPISGHDNLYWYRRVMGKEIKFLLHFVKESKQDESGMPNNRFLAERTGGTYSTLKVQPAELEDSGVYFCASSERGGWETQYFGPGTRLLVL.

The V and J genes are TRBV4-1 and TRBJ1-2, with TRBD1 matching over 8 bases. Trimming took 5 bases from V and 4 from J; bases not matched to a gene: 3. The V gene's germline CDR1 is MGHRA and CDR2 YSYEKL. The length of the CDR3 is 13 residues. The CDR3 region is CASSKTGGYGYTF. The CDR3 DNA is TGCGCCAGCAGCAAAACAGGGGGCTATGGCTACACCTTC.

In this sample, this clone turned up a few times. The rearrangement uses TRBV2 and TRBJ1-5; D might be TRBD1 (5 bases). This CDR3 has 17 residues. V was shortened by 4 bases and J by 3 bases, with 19 bases between the two germline ends. CDR1 and CDR2 (germline): SNHLY, FYNNEI. The CDR3 DNA sequence: TGTGCCAGCAGTGCCACAGGAGATCAGATAGACAATCAGCCCCAGCATTTT. This translates into CASSATGDQIDNQPQHF.

V usage is TRBV7-9 and J usage is TRBJ1-1; D ambiguous. Trimming took 6 bases from V and 1 from J, leaving 9 bases between them. Germline V lookup: CDR1 SEHNR, CDR2 FQNEAQ (reference sequence). This CDR3 contains 13 residues. The CDR3 protein is CASSSRGNTEAFF. CDR3 bases: TGTGCCAGCAGTTCTAGAGGGAACACTGAAGCTTTCTTT.

This clone has just a few counts. The chain couples TRBV4-1 to TRBJ1-5; TRBD1 aligns across 7 bases. Germline CDR1 reads MGHRA; CDR2 reads YSYEKL. The CDR3 is 15 residues long. Trimming at V came to 4 bases and at J to 0 bases, leaving 3 bases not matched to a gene. DNA of the CDR3: TGCGCCAGCAGCCCAAGACAGGGTAGCAATCAGCCCCAGCATTTT. Amino acid sequence: CASSPRQGSNQPQHF.

A single count supports this clone. The J gene is TRBJ2-7, the V gene TRBV27, with D perhaps matching TRBD1 (6 bases). There are 13 residues in the CDR3. V was trimmed by 5 bases and J by 5 bases, leaving 13 bases between them. From germline, CDR1 is MNHEY and CDR2 SMNVEV (reference sequence). The CDR3 bases are TGTGCCAGCAGTCCCGCAGGGGCTCACGAGCAGTACTTC. Translation gives CASSPAGAHEQYF.

J is TRBJ2-5 and V is TRBV7-2, with a weak D call TRBD2 (6 bases). There are 15 residues in the CDR3. The V end was cut by 1 base, the J end by 1 base, with 10 bases between. CDR1 is SGHTA and CDR2 is FQGNSA in the germline V gene. In nucleotides, the CDR3 is TGTGCCAGCAGCTTAGGAGGCGGGATCCAAGAGACCCAGTACTTC. As protein: CASSLGGGIQETQYF.

This clone was counted a few times. The chain has TRBV4-2 and TRBJ1-5; D uncertain. The V gene's germline CDR1 is LGHNA and CDR2 YNFKEQ. Trimming removed 1 base from V and 3 bases from J, with 13 bases in between. The CDR3 length is 16 residues. The CDR3 here is CASSQGPSSPNQPQHF. Here the CDR3 DNA reads TGTGCCAGCAGCCAAGGACCTAGTTCGCCCAATCAGCCCCAGCATTTT.

This chain links TRBV6-1 with TRBJ2-1; D may be TRBD2 (5 bases). V lost 3 bases to trimming and J lost 0 bases, with 12 bases between them. CDR1 MNHNS and CDR2 SASEGT come from the germline V gene. This CDR3 comprises 16 residues. CDR3 residues: CASSETGRVSYNEQFF. DNA for the CDR3: TGTGCCAGCAGTGAGACTGGGCGGGTCTCCTACAATGAGCAGTTCTTC.

This clone is a singleton in its sample. The germline gene is not matched at one end of the junction; a read error may be the cause. This chain uses TRBV9 with TRBJ2-1; D possibly corresponds to TRBD2 (5 bases). The germline V gene encodes CDR1 SGDLS and CDR2 YYNGEE. This CDR3 contains 13 residues. The CDR3 loop reads CASSSRVLGLPIF. The DNA of the CDR3 is TGTGCCAGCAGCTCGAGGGTACTAGGTCTACCGATCTTC.

This clone was observed a single time. The rearrangement links TRBV9 to TRBJ1-2; D gene uncertain. This CDR3 comprises 12 residues. Trimming left V 4 bases short and J 8 bases short, with 12 bases between. Germline V lookup: CDR1 SGDLS, CDR2 YYNGEE. This CDR3 is CASSTNRDGYTF. CDR3 nucleotides: TGTGCCAGCAGCACGAACAGAGACGGCTACACCTTC.

The V gene is TRBV19, the J gene TRBJ2-1; D gene ambiguous. The CDR3 consists of 12 residues. Germline CDR1 and CDR2: LNHDA and SQIVND (reference sequence). Between the trimmed V and J ends, which lost 3 bases and 5 bases, there was a span of 5 bases. CDR3 region: CASSIPNNEQFF. The CDR3 DNA reads as TGTGCCAGTAGTATCCCCAACAATGAGCAGTTCTTC.

This clone appeared once. The rearrangement joins TRBV21-1 to TRBJ1-4; the D call of TRBD1 is as the table states it, not checked on the DNA. TRBV21-1 is listed as a pseudogene. The CDR3 covers 16 residues. In DNA, the CDR3 is TGTGCCAGCAGCAAACAGGGCGTTAGGACTAATGAAAAACTGTTTTTT. Its translation is CASSKQGVRTNEKLFF.

The chain couples TRBV27 to TRBJ1-1; perhaps TRBD1 as D (5 bases). Germline CDR1 reads MNHEY; CDR2 reads SMNVEV (reference sequence). The CDR3 has 15 amino acids. V was pared by 6 bases and J by 4 bases, with 18 bases between. The CDR3 loop reads CASSRRSGAATEAFF. CDR3 in DNA: TGTGCCAGCAGCCGTCGGTCTGGGGCTGCCACTGAAGCTTTCTTT.

The chain links TRBV7-2 to TRBJ2-3; 8 bases are a match to TRBD1. This CDR3 region has 15 residues. Germline-derived CDR1 and CDR2 are SGHTA and FQGNSA. After removal of 1 base from V and 2 bases from J, the junction contained 2 bases not matched to a gene. The CDR3 loop reads CASSLVGQVTDTQYF. DNA of the CDR3: TGTGCCAGCAGCTTAGTGGGACAGGTCACAGATACGCAGTATTTT.

The J gene is TRBJ2-7, the V gene TRBV7-9, with D possibly matching TRBD1 (5 bases). Germline CDR1 SEHNR, CDR2 FQNEAQ (reference sequence). The CDR3 runs to 12 residues. V was shortened by 7 bases and J by 5 bases, with 12 bases between the two germline ends. CDR3 sequence reads: CASTQGTDEQYF. Written as DNA, the CDR3 is TGTGCCAGCACTCAGGGTACCGACGAGCAGTACTTC.

The chain joins TRBV27 to TRBJ2-2; the D gene is possibly TRBD1 (5 bases). Per the germline V gene, CDR1 is MNHEY and CDR2 is SMNVEV (reference sequence). V was pared by 3 bases and J by 6 bases, with 14 bases between. The CDR3 spans 15 residues. CDR3 in DNA: TGTGCCAGCAGTTTTGGGGCAGGGCTCGCCGGGGAGCTGTTTTTT. As protein: CASSFGAGLAGELFF.